This TCR beta chain was captured in a study of cytomegalovirus exposure and HLA in healthy donors. In the case of this clone: Its antigen is unknown.

V lost 4 bases and J 2 bases, leaving 5 bases between the germline ends. CDR3 length equals 12 residues. Primers for the PCR totalled 60 Vbeta and 13 Jbeta. The data were produced by immunoSEQ multiplex PCR, yet TCRdb's version contains in-frame clones alone and is incomplete. The repertoire consists of approximately 190,000 clones, with about nine tenths occurring once and the leading ten covering around 1.4%. Study outcomes and limitations: Analysis was performed later, and it showed HLA-associated TCR beta chains to be more clonally expanded than equally common others. An analysis that was carried out later associated 15,000 to 20,000 TCR beta sequences with HLA alleles at 0.05 false discovery rate. One cluster of highly shared sequence variants probably arose as a sequencing artifact.

The sample was PBMCs. V usage is TRBV23-1 and J usage is TRBJ1-2; D is unresolved. TRBV23-1 is noted as an ORF with a role that remains uncertain. This receptor was identified in a man aged 30 to 39 in good health and CMV-seronegative. CDR3 region: CASSLANYGYTF. As DNA, the CDR3 is TGCGCCAGCAGTCTGGCAAACTATGGCTACACCTTC.